A selection of T cell receptor beta chains follows, all from one sample in a study of CD8 T cells in ankylosing spondylitis. TCRdb itself ran the 5' RACE reads through MiXCR, one entry per CDR3 protein. The table shows a few hundred thousand distinct CDR3 sequences, with around 22% occurring only once. Sequencing input: blood, either unsorted or a sorted T cell fraction (not recorded which). The source is a male donor with ankylosing spondylitis. The CDR3 runs from the conserved cysteine through the conserved F or W. A D gene is named only where the DNA matches it firmly. Rows may omit the clone size; those that give it use once, few, many or a size class.

D gene	CDR3 length	V gene	J gene	clone size	CDR3 protein	CDR3 DNA
-	17	TRBV10-3	TRBJ2-3	-	CAISESEGNRVEDTQYF	TGTGCCATCAGTGAATCGGAGGGGAATCGGGTCGAAGATACGCAGTATTTT
-	12	TRBV28	TRBJ1-4	few	CASSFTNEKLFF	TGTGCCAGCAGTTTTACTAATGAAAAACTGTTTTTT
-	15	TRBV7-9	TRBJ1-4	few	CASSLVKGSNEKLFF	TGTGCCAGCAGCTTAGTGAAGGGTTCTAATGAAAAACTGTTTTTT
TRBD2	19	TRBV5-1	TRBJ2-1	-	CASSLLREAVGRTYNEQFF	TGCGCCAGCAGCTTGCTCCGGGAGGCCGTCGGTAGAACCTACAATGAGCAGTTCTTC
-	13	TRBV24-1	TRBJ2-3	-	CATSAVASDTQYF	TGTGCCACCAGTGCCGTCGCCTCAGATACGCAGTATTTT
TRBD1	13	TRBV25-1	TRBJ2-1	many	CASSRQGADEQFF	TGTGCCAGCAGTAGACAGGGGGCGGATGAGCAGTTCTTC
-	15	TRBV7-2	TRBJ2-3	few	CASSFGRGPTDTQYF	TGTGCCAGCAGCTTTGGTCGCGGGCCCACAGATACGCAGTATTTT
-	13	TRBV12-3/TRBV12-4	TRBJ2-3	-	CASSLSATDTQYF	TGTGCCAGCAGTTTGAGCGCCACAGATACGCAGTATTTT
-	13	TRBV6-6	TRBJ2-1	many	CASSPGTYNEQFF	TGTGCCAGCAGTCCCGGGACATACAATGAGCAGTTCTTC
-	15	TRBV7-9	TRBJ1-6	-	CASSLRGSENSPLHF	TGTGCCAGCAGCTTAAGGGGGAGTGAGAATTCACCCCTCCACTTT
TRBD2	15	TRBV7-7	TRBJ2-1	-	CASSKLAGPYNEQFF	TGTGCTAGCAGCAAACTAGCGGGACCCTACAATGAGCAGTTCTTC
TRBD1	13	TRBV29-1	TRBJ1-4	few	CSVGRGDAEKLFF	TGCAGCGTTGGCAGGGGGGATGCGGAAAAACTGTTTTTT
-	12	TRBV28	TRBJ2-7	-	CASRGPSYEQYF	TGTGCCAGCAGGGGTCCTTCCTACGAGCAGTACTTC